This passage covers 14 T cell receptor beta chains from one sample sequenced in a study of blood T cell repertoires in COVID-19. The assay was immunoSEQ multiplex PCR, and TCRdb's table has in-frame clones only and misses some. This table holds about 140,000 clones, roughly four fifths found once. The material sequenced was peripheral blood. These receptors all stem from a man older than 75 with acute or convalescent COVID-19.

The chain combines TRBV28 with TRBJ1-2, with TRBD1 matching 7 bases. CDR3 length: 14 amino acids. Germline loops: CDR1 MDHEN, CDR2 SYDVKM. With V trimmed by 6 bases and J by 5 bases, 9 bases remained unmatched. The CDR3 region is CASSGTASGYGYTF. The DNA of the CDR3 is TGTGCCAGCAGCGGGACAGCCTCCGGGTATGGCTACACCTTC.

This clone turned up a few times. An end of the junction does not agree with germline; a read error may underlie this. The gene calls are TRBV10-3 and TRBJ2-7; 7 nucleotides line up with TRBD1. This CDR3 comprises 14 residues. Germline V gene lookup returns CDR1 ENHRY and CDR2 SYGVKD. The CDR3 sequence: CAIREYDRADEQYF. The CDR3, as DNA: TGTGCCATCAGGGAGTACGACAGGGCCGACGAGCAGTACTTC.

The chain employs TRBV7-9 and TRBJ1-5; 7 bases match TRBD1. The CDR3 length is 14 residues. Germline V CDR1 and CDR2: SEHNR, FQNEAQ (reference sequence). V was clipped by 7 bases and J by 3 bases; unmatched bases: 6. CDR3 in amino acids: CASTQTGSNQPQHF. CDR3 bases: TGTGCCAGCACCCAGACAGGGTCCAATCAGCCCCAGCATTTT.

V gene TRBV5-4 combines with J gene TRBJ2-5, with D possibly matching TRBD1 (8 bases). The length of the CDR3 is 15 residues. Trimming took off 4 bases at V and 4 bases at J, with 17 bases between the two ends. CDR1 and CDR2 (germline): SGHNT, YYREEE (reference sequence). CDR3 sequence: CASSAGQGGRETQYF. The DNA of the CDR3 is TGTGCCAGCAGCGCAGGACAGGGAGGGAGAGAGACCCAGTACTTC.

This chain uses TRBV7-2 with TRBJ2-5; perhaps TRBD2 as D (5 bases). Germline-derived CDR1 and CDR2 are SGHTA and FQGNSA. The CDR3 covers 15 residues. V lost 1 base and J 5 bases, leaving 14 bases between the germline ends. The CDR3 coding sequence is TGTGCCAGCAGCTTAGAGAGGGTTGTTGGGGAGACCCAGTACTTC. It translates to CASSLERVVGETQYF. Complete variable domain (other parts from reference TRBV7-2 and TRBJ2-5): GAGVSQSPSNKVTEKGKDVELRCDPISGHTALYWYRQSLGQGLEFLIYFQGNSAPDKSGLPSDRFSAERTGGSVSTLTIQRTQQEDSAVYLCASSLERVVGETQYFGPGTRLLVL.

The chain carries TRBV5-1 and TRBJ2-3; 12 bases map to TRBD2. Germline V gene sequence: CDR1 SGHRS, CDR2 YFSETQ. Losses at the gene ends were 1 base for V and 6 bases for J; bases not matched to a gene: 6. The CDR3 covers 16 residues. CDR3 in DNA: TGCGCCAGCAGCTTGACTAGCGGGGGGCCTCGGGATACGCAGTATTTT. It encodes CASSLTSGGPRDTQYF.

V is TRBV27 and J is TRBJ1-2; the match to TRBD1 covers 9 bases. The CDR3 consists of 17 residues. Germline assignment: CDR1 MNHEY and CDR2 SMNVEV (reference sequence). Unmatched junction bases numbered 12, after V lost 0 bases and J lost 7 bases. The CDR3 here is CASSLSRDPGQGGGYTF. The CDR3, as DNA: TGTGCCAGCAGTTTATCACGGGATCCGGGACAGGGCGGTGGCTACACCTTC.

The chain links TRBV15 to TRBJ2-3, with 7 bases that match TRBD2. With 3 bases clipped from V and 1 base from J, the junction kept 13 bases outside the gene matches. The germline V gene encodes CDR1 LNHNV and CDR2 YYDKDF (reference sequence). This CDR3 has 18 amino acids. CDR3 coding DNA: TGTGCCACCAGCAGTTCCCCTAAGTGGGCGGGGGGCACAGATACGCAGTATTTT. Translation: CATSSSPKWAGGTDTQYF.

The chain links TRBV18 to TRBJ2-7, with TRBD1 matching 10 bases. This CDR3 has 14 residues. With V trimmed by 2 bases and J by 6 bases, 4 bases remained unmatched. Germline CDR1 and CDR2: KGHSH and LQKENI. CDR3 nucleotides: TGTGCCAGCTCACCAGGGACAGGGGTGCGCGAGCAGTACTTC. Its protein is CASSPGTGVREQYF.

The chain recombines TRBV15 with TRBJ1-3, with TRBD1 matching 9 bases. Unmatched junction bases numbered 11, after V lost 1 base and J lost 4 bases. Germline V lookup: CDR1 LNHNV, CDR2 YYDKDF (reference sequence). The CDR3 runs 18 residues. The CDR3 nucleotides read TGTGCCACCAGCAGAGGGGCAAGAAACAGGGGGCTCGGAAACACCATATATTTT. This sequence encodes CATSRGARNRGLGNTIYF.

The rearrangement uses TRBV4-2 and TRBJ1-6, with no clear D. Trimming shortened V by 5 bases and J by 7 bases, and 15 bases separated the two germline ends. CDR3 length: 15 amino acids. Germline loops: CDR1 LGHNA, CDR2 YNFKEQ. The CDR3 DNA is TGTGCCAGCAGCTCCCCCCGGGGTGGCAATTCACCCCTCCACTTT. Its protein product is CASSSPRGGNSPLHF.

This chain uses TRBV14 with TRBJ2-4, with 9 bases identical to TRBD1. V shed 4 bases and J 8 bases; nucleotides not matched to a gene: 6. Germline V gene data show CDR1 as SGHDN and CDR2 as FVKESK. This CDR3 has 14 residues. The CDR3 DNA sequence: TGTGCCAGCAGCCCCGGGACAGGGATTTACATTCAGTACTTC. It specifies CASSPGTGIYIQYF.

The table lists this clone with a few counts. This chain connects TRBV5-1 to TRBJ2-7; 8 nucleotides line up with TRBD1. V was clipped by 0 bases and J by 2 bases; unmatched bases: 4. Germline-derived CDR1 and CDR2 are SGHRS and YFSETQ. The CDR3 spans 15 residues. CDR3 sequence: CASSLAPDRAYEQYF. Here the CDR3 DNA reads TGCGCCAGCAGCTTGGCCCCGGACAGGGCCTACGAGCAGTACTTC.

This clone was observed a few times. The CDR3 bases are TGTGCCAGCAGCTTGTCTAGCCGGCAAAGAAACACCGGGGAGCTGTTTTTT. Encoded protein: CASSLSSRQRNTGELFF. The V gene is TRBV5-6, the J gene TRBJ2-2; possible D gene TRBD2, 5 bases. V lost 1 base and J lost 2, with 15 bases in between. Per germline, CDR1 SGHDT and CDR2 YYEEEE. The CDR3 consists of 17 residues.